The 32 T cell receptor beta chains listed next were all sequenced from one sample in a study of T cells in Graves' hyperthyroidism and ophthalmopathy. Amplification of TCR beta CDR3 regions used RNA as the template. The study used the HTBI primer set for a first-round RT-PCR of the TCR CDR3. Via MiXCR, TCRdb re-called the multiplex PCR reads, giving one row per CDR3 protein. The table records fewer than 850,000 distinct CDR3 sequences, 15% to 20% of them present only once. The sequenced material came from blood. The receptors stem from a man aged 45 to 65 with Graves' hyperthyroidism.

This clonotype was picked up a small number of times. The chain carries TRBV28 and TRBJ2-1; weak D call: TRBD1 (5 bases). CDR3 length: 12 amino acids. V was shortened by 3 bases and J by 7 bases, with 7 bases between the two germline ends. Germline V gene lookup returns CDR1 MDHEN and CDR2 SYDVKM. DNA of the CDR3: TGTGCCAGCAGTTTCAAGGGGAATGAGCAGTTCTTC. Residues: CASSFKGNEQFF.

This clonotype has at least ten counts. The CDR3 loop is CASSLVPGAGELFF. CDR3 DNA: TGTGCCAGCAGCCTTGTGCCCGGGGCCGGGGAGCTGTTTTTT. The chain carries TRBV27 and TRBJ2-2; D is possibly TRBD2 (5 bases). V lost 6 bases, J lost 6 bases, and 14 bases lay in between. CDR1 is MNHEY and CDR2 is SMNVEV in the germline V gene (reference sequence). CDR3 length: 14 residues.

This clonotype was recorded many times. The chain carries TRBV28 and TRBJ2-2; D is ambiguous. The ends were cut back, 3 bases at V and 5 bases at J, with 10 bases in the middle. CDR1 MDHEN and CDR2 SYDVKM come from the germline V gene. The CDR3 contains 14 residues. CDR3 nucleotide sequence: TGTGCCAGCAGTTTGGTACCTCAAACCGGGGAGCTGTTTTTT. Translating it yields CASSLVPQTGELFF. The entire variable domain, with the rest obtained from reference TRBV28 and TRBJ2-2, is as follows: DVKVTQSSRYLVKRTGEKVFLECVQDMDHENMFWYRQDPGLGLRLIYFSYDVKMKEKGDIPEGYSVSREKKERFSLILESASTNQTSMYLCASSLVPQTGELFFGEGSRLTVL.

In its sample, this clonotype was seen a few times. V and J are TRBV6-1 and TRBJ2-6; 7 bases are shared with TRBD1. The length of the CDR3 is 16 residues. The V segment lost 5 bases and the J segment 4 bases; nucleotides outside the gene matches: 8. Looked up from germline, CDR1 is MNHNS and CDR2 is SASEGT. The CDR3 is CASSQGVLPGANVLTF. Written as DNA, the CDR3 is TGTGCCAGCAGTCAGGGGGTCCTCCCGGGGGCCAACGTCCTGACTTTC.

This clonotype has a count of ten or more. V gene TRBV28 combines with J gene TRBJ1-1; D is ambiguous. This CDR3 has 15 residues. Germline V CDR1 and CDR2: MDHEN, SYDVKM. Trimming cost V 2 bases and J 4 bases, with 14 bases left between them. The CDR3 region is CASSLVRLRSTEAFF. The CDR3 coding sequence is TGTGCCAGCAGTTTAGTGCGATTAAGGAGCACTGAAGCTTTCTTT.

The rearrangement links TRBV7-9 to TRBJ2-1; 9 nucleotides agree with TRBD1. J lost 6 bases, V lost 5 bases, and 11 bases had no gene match. This CDR3 is built from 16 residues. The germline V gene has CDR1 SEHNR and CDR2 FQNEAQ (reference sequence). The CDR3 DNA reads TGTGCCAGCAGCGCATGGGACAGGGCTCAGCCCAATGAGCAGTTCTTC. Amino acid sequence: CASSAWDRAQPNEQFF.

This clonotype was recorded at least ten times. V gene TRBV2 combines with J gene TRBJ2-7, with a tentative D call TRBD1 (6 bases). The V end was cut by 6 bases, the J end by 3 bases, with 9 bases between. This CDR3 has 12 residues. The germline V gene has CDR1 SNHLY and CDR2 FYNNEI. The CDR3 loop is CASSEQGYEQYF. For the CDR3, the DNA is TGTGCCAGCAGCGAACAGGGCTACGAGCAGTACTTC.

As concerns this clonotype: With a much larger clone just one base away, this may be a read error. The gene calls are TRBV5-5 and TRBJ1-1, with D hard to call. Germline V gene sequence: CDR1 SGHKS, CDR2 YYEKEE (reference sequence). The CDR3 runs 13 residues. CDR3 region: CASSQQVRTDAFF. The CDR3 nucleotides read TGTGCCAGCAGCCAGCAGGTTCGGACTGACGCTTTCTTT.

CDR3 sequence reads: CASSSLGTGNQPQHF. The CDR3 DNA is TGTGCCAGCAGTTCCCTTGGGACAGGGAATCAGCCCCAGCATTTT. The chain uses TRBV27 and TRBJ1-5; 9 nucleotides agree with TRBD1. Trimming took 4 bases from V and 4 from J; bases not matched to a gene: 5. CDR3 length equals 15 residues. CDR1 and CDR2 from the germline V gene are MNHEY and SMNVEV (reference sequence).

This clonotype was seen repeatedly, ten times or more. The chain carries TRBV2 and TRBJ1-1; 9 nucleotides agree with TRBD1. The germline CDR1 and CDR2 sequences are SNHLY and FYNNEI. This CDR3 contains 14 residues. Trimming at V came to 6 bases and at J to 4 bases, leaving 6 bases not matched to a gene. DNA for the CDR3: TGTGCCAGCAGCGCGGACAGGGGTCGCACTGAAGCTTTCTTT. This sequence encodes CASSADRGRTEAFF.

This clonotype was seen repeatedly, ten times or more. The V gene is TRBV20-1, the J gene TRBJ2-5; D is ambiguous. Germline lookup yields CDR1 DFQATT and CDR2 SNEGSKA (reference sequence). Deletions cut 4 bases from V and 5 bases from J, with 11 bases between. The CDR3 runs to 12 residues. CDR3 loop: CSAKRSTETQYF. The CDR3, as DNA: TGCAGTGCTAAACGTAGCACGGAGACCCAGTACTTC.

This clonotype was seen at least ten times. The chain has TRBV7-9 and TRBJ2-2; D ambiguous. Trimming cost V 5 bases and J 3 bases, with 10 bases left between them. CDR1 is SEHNR, CDR2 FQNEAQ, per germline (reference sequence). The CDR3 spans 14 residues. The CDR3 region has the DNA TGTGCCAGCAGCCCTACTTGGGACACCGGGGAGCTGTTTTTT. It yields the protein CASSPTWDTGELFF.

This clonotype has a count of ten or more. This rearrangement joins TRBV2 to TRBJ1-6; tentative D call: TRBD1 (5 bases). The germline gives CDR1 SNHLY, CDR2 FYNNEI. The length of the CDR3 is 14 residues. V was trimmed by 7 bases and J by 5 bases, leaving 12 bases between them. The CDR3 loop is CASIRGKNNSPLHF. CDR3 nucleotide sequence: TGTGCCAGCATTCGGGGGAAGAATAATTCACCCCTCCACTTT.

The chain carries TRBV7-2 and TRBJ2-3, with TRBD2 identical over 8 bases. The junction had 7 bases not matched to a gene; V was cut back by 5 bases and J by 6 bases. The CDR3 totals 14 residues. Germline values: CDR1 SGHTA, CDR2 FQGNSA. Here the CDR3 reads CASSLGLGADTQYF. CDR3 nucleotides: TGTGCCAGCAGCCTGGGACTAGGGGCGGATACGCAGTATTTT. Full variable domain (outside the CDR3, taken from reference TRBV7-2 and TRBJ2-3): GAGVSQSPSNKVTEKGKDVELRCDPISGHTALYWYRQSLGQGLEFLIYFQGNSAPDKSGLPSDRFSAERTGGSVSTLTIQRTQQEDSAVYLCASSLGLGADTQYFGPGTRLTVL.

This clonotype was detected ten times or more. The V call is TRBV2, the J call TRBJ1-5, with 8 bases that match TRBD1. The germline gives CDR1 SNHLY, CDR2 FYNNEI. This CDR3 region has 13 residues. J gave up 7 bases and V 6 bases, and 5 bases lay outside the gene matches. The CDR3 protein is CASSAGGRQPQHF. The CDR3 DNA is TGTGCCAGCAGCGCAGGGGGCAGGCAGCCCCAGCATTTT.

This clonotype has just a few counts. A much larger clone sits a single nucleotide away, making a read error possible. The rearrangement joins TRBV7-9 to TRBJ2-5; TRBD2 agrees at 8 bases. Germline CDR1 is SEHNR and CDR2 is FQNEAQ (reference sequence). The CDR3 totals 14 residues. CDR3 residues: CASTPLAGQEAQYF. In DNA, the CDR3 is TGTGCCAGCACCCCTTTAGCGGGGCAAGAGGCCCAGTACTTC.

The chain links TRBV19 to TRBJ2-7, with TRBD1 as a possible D gene (6 bases). V was shortened by 5 bases and J by 6 bases, with 14 bases between the two germline ends. The CDR3 loop spans 13 amino acids. CDR1 and CDR2 (germline): LNHDA, SQIVND (reference sequence). Here the CDR3 DNA reads TGTGCCAGTAGTGGACAGCGGTTGACCGAGCAGTACTTC. Protein: CASSGQRLTEQYF.

This clonotype has a count of ten or more. The rearrangement uses TRBV28 and TRBJ2-2; possibly TRBD1 for D (6 bases). Between the trimmed V and J ends, which lost 2 bases and 0 bases, there was a span of 13 bases. Germline CDR1 MDHEN, CDR2 SYDVKM. The length of the CDR3 is 17 residues. The CDR3: CASSLGRQGPNTGELFF. In nucleotides, the CDR3 is TGTGCCAGCAGTTTAGGTCGCCAGGGGCCGAACACCGGGGAGCTGTTTTTT.

Concerning this clonotype itself: Possible read error: a much larger clone is one base away. This sequence joins TRBV5-5 and TRBJ2-1, with TRBD2 matching 8 bases. CDR1 is SGHKS, CDR2 YYEKEE, per germline (reference sequence). This CDR3 spans 17 amino acids. With V trimmed by 5 bases and J by 8 bases, 18 bases remained unmatched. The CDR3 loop is CASSSRLARQQLDEQFF. For the CDR3, the DNA is TGTGCCAGCAGTTCAAGACTAGCGCGTCAACAATTGGATGAGCAGTTCTTC.

This clonotype was found many times. This chain joins TRBV30 and TRBJ1-1, with a tentative D call TRBD1 (5 bases). Germline V lookup: CDR1 GTSNPN, CDR2 SVGIG (reference sequence). This CDR3 is 12 amino acids long. V lost 8 bases and J lost 4, with 14 bases in between. The CDR3: CAADTRGTEAFF. Here the CDR3 DNA reads TGTGCCGCGGACACCCGGGGCACTGAAGCTTTCTTT.

This clonotype was recorded many times. The chain has TRBV11-2 and TRBJ2-3; D is undetermined. The V gene lost 11 bases and the J gene lost 4 bases, with 7 bases spanning the gap. The CDR3 is 10 amino acids. The germline V gene has CDR1 SGHAT and CDR2 FQNNGV. The CDR3 bases are TGTGCCCGTGGGGCAGATACGCAGTATTTT. Protein: CARGADTQYF.

This clonotype was seen a few times. The chain employs TRBV25-1 and TRBJ1-6, with 8 positions matching TRBD1. The CDR3 covers 14 residues. Germline V gene lookup returns CDR1 MGHDK and CDR2 SYGVNS. With 4 bases clipped from V and 7 bases from J, the junction kept 3 bases outside the gene matches. This chain's CDR3 is CASSGDRINSPLHF. The CDR3 nucleotides read TGTGCCAGCAGTGGGGACAGGATCAATTCACCCCTCCACTTT.

This clonotype has a single count. This chain joins TRBV20-1 and TRBJ1-2, with TRBD1 identical over 10 bases. Per the germline V gene, CDR1 is DFQATT and CDR2 is SNEGSKA (reference sequence). V was pared by 4 bases and J by 6 bases, with 8 bases of the junction left unmatched. The CDR3 has 14 residues. CDR3 sequence: CSATGGTGVDGYTF. In nucleotides, the CDR3 is TGCAGTGCTACGGGTGGGACAGGGGTCGATGGCTACACCTTC.

This clonotype was detected many times. The genes are TRBV18 and TRBJ2-1, with 8 positions matching TRBD2. The CDR3 spans 14 residues. CDR1 and CDR2 from the germline V gene are KGHSH and LQKENI. J gave up 4 bases and V 3 bases, and 2 bases lay outside the gene matches. As DNA, the CDR3 is TGTGCCAGCTCACCGGGACTAGAATACAATGAGCAGTTCTTC. Translating it yields CASSPGLEYNEQFF.

This clonotype was observed many times. V usage is TRBV27 and J usage is TRBJ2-5; 8 nucleotides agree with TRBD1. CDR3 length equals 14 residues. V was pared by 3 bases and J by 3 bases, with 3 bases of the junction left unmatched. Looked up from germline, CDR1 is MNHEY and CDR2 is SMNVEV (reference sequence). CDR3: CASSFTTGEETQYF. The CDR3 DNA reads as TGTGCCAGCAGTTTCACGACAGGGGAAGAGACCCAGTACTTC.

Ten or more counts support this clonotype. An end of the junction differs from the germline gene, which may be a read error. This chain uses TRBV5-1 with TRBJ2-7; the D gene is possibly TRBD1 (5 bases). The CDR3 totals 12 residues. The V gene's germline CDR1 is SGHRS and CDR2 YFSETQ. CDR3 loop: CASSLEGAEQYF. In DNA form, the CDR3 reads TGTGCCAGCAGCTTAGAAGGGGCCGAGCAGTACTTC.

This clonotype was detected ten times or more. The J gene is TRBJ2-6, the V gene TRBV20-1; D not resolved. The CDR3 is 12 residues long. CDR1 DFQATT and CDR2 SNEGSKA come from the germline V gene (reference sequence). V gave up 0 bases and J gave up 11 bases, with 8 bases separating them. The CDR3 DNA sequence: TGCAGTGCTAGAGACCTGGAACACGTCCTGACTTTC. Encoded protein: CSARDLEHVLTF.

In this sample, this clonotype turned up many times. This rearrangement joins TRBV20-1 to TRBJ2-3; possibly TRBD2 for D (6 bases). Trimming left V 1 base short and J 0 bases short, with 14 bases between. In germline, CDR1 is DFQATT, CDR2 SNEGSKA (reference sequence). The CDR3 consists of 16 residues. CDR3 coding DNA: TGCAGTGCTAGAGCTCTAGCGAGAGTTAGCACAGATACGCAGTATTTT. This gives the protein CSARALARVSTDTQYF.

This clonotype was seen at least ten times. The chain recombines TRBV29-1 with TRBJ2-7, with 10 bases that match TRBD2. The CDR3 loop spans 15 amino acids. The V segment lost 3 bases and the J segment 1 base; nucleotides outside the gene matches: 6. The germline CDR1 and CDR2 sequences are SQVTM and ANQGSEA. CDR3 sequence reads: CSVEELAGVSYEQYF. Written as DNA, the CDR3 is TGCAGCGTTGAGGAGCTAGCGGGAGTTTCCTACGAGCAGTACTTC.

This clonotype was counted at least ten times. The chain joins TRBV11-2 to TRBJ1-1, with 9 nucleotides matching TRBD1. The CDR3 totals 17 residues. Per the germline V gene, CDR1 is SGHAT and CDR2 is FQNNGV. Trimming took 4 bases from V and 3 from J; bases not matched to a gene: 12. This chain's CDR3 is CASSSPVGTGKDTEAFF. CDR3 nucleotides: TGTGCCAGCAGCTCCCCAGTCGGGACAGGGAAAGACACTGAAGCTTTCTTT.

V usage is TRBV30 and J usage is TRBJ1-6; a weak D match, TRBD1 (6 bases). Germline V lookup: CDR1 GTSNPN, CDR2 SVGIG (reference sequence). Trimming cost V 8 bases and J 5 bases, with 19 bases left between them. There are 15 residues in the CDR3. The CDR3 DNA is TGTGCCGGCGGACTGGGAACAGGGAATAATTCACCCCTCCACTTT. Its protein product is CAGGLGTGNNSPLHF.

The chain joins TRBV5-1 to TRBJ1-3, with 10 bases lining up with TRBD1. Germline values: CDR1 SGHRS, CDR2 YFSETQ. This CDR3 spans 19 amino acids. The trim removed 4 bases at V and 0 bases at J, leaving 13 bases unmatched. CDR3 sequence: CASSPSSSGQGVSGNTIYF. CDR3 bases: TGCGCCAGCAGCCCCTCGAGCTCCGGACAGGGGGTCTCTGGAAACACCATATATTTT. Full variable domain (outside the CDR3, taken from reference TRBV5-1 and TRBJ1-3): KAGVTQTPRYLIKTRGQQVTLSCSPISGHRSVSWYQQTPGQGLQFLFEYFSETQRNKGNFPGRFSGRQFSNSRSEMNVSTLELGDSALYLCASSPSSSGQGVSGNTIYFGEGSWLTVV.